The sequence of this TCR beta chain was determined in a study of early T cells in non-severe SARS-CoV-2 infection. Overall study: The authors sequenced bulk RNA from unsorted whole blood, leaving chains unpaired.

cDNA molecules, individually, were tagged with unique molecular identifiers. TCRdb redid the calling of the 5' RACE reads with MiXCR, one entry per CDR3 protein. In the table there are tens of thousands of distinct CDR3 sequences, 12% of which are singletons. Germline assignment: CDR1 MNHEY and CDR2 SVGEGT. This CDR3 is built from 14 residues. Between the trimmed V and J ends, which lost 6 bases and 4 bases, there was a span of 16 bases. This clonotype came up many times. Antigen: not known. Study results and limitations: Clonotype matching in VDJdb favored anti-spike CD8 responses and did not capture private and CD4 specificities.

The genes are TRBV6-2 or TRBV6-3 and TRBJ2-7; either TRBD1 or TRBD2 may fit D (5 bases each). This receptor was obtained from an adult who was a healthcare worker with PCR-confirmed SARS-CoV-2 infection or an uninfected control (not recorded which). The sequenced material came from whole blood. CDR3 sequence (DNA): TGTGCCAGCAGCCCTGTCGGGACCCAGTACGAGCAGTACTTC. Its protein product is CASSPVGTQYEQYF.